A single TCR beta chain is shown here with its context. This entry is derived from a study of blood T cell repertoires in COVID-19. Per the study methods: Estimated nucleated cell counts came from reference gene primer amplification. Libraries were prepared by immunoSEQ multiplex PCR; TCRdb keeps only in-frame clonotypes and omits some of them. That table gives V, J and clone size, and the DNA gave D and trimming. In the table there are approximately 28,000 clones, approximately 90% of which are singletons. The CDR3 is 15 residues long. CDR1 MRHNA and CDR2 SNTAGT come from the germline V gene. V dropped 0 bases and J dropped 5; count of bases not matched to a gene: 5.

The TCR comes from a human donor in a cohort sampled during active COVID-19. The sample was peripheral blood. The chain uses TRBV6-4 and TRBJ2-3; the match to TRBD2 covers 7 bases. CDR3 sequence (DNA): TGTGCCAGCAGTGACTCTGGGGGGGGAATAGATACGCAGTATTTT. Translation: CASSDSGGGIDTQYF.